The clone carrying this TCR beta chain was found many times. Antigen: not known. TCRbeta libraries were built with three rounds of nested PCR, modified from ARM-PCR. TCRdb re-derived calls from the multiplex PCR reads in MiXCR, one entry per CDR3 protein. Of roughly 69,000 distinct CDR3 sequences listed, 65% to 80% are singletons. The entry originates in a study of tumor and adjacent non-tumor tissue in lung cancer. Across the whole study: Patients comprised about a dozen adenocarcinoma, 2 squamous cell carcinoma and 1 small cell lung cancer. Stage I to III disease affected 10 men and roughly five women aged roughly 31 to 76. Overall study findings and caveats: Tumor tissue had significantly higher TCR diversity than normal lung.

Germline V gives CDR1 DFQATT, CDR2 SNEGSKA (reference sequence). The CDR3 consists of 12 residues. V dropped 4 bases and J dropped 2 bases, with 3 bases sitting between them. This sample's RNA came from whole unsorted tissue. This non-tumor lung sample came from over 3 cm beyond the tumor edge. This TCR was sampled from a man aged 55 to 70 with non-small cell lung cancer. The genes are TRBV20-1 and TRBJ2-6; D not resolved. Sequences were obtained from distant non-tumor lung tissue. The DNA of the CDR3 is TGCAGTGCTACGGCTGGGGCCAACGTCCTGACTTTC. Residues: CSATAGANVLTF.